A selection of T cell receptor beta chains follows, all from one sample in a study of T cell changes during pregnancy in multiple sclerosis. Using immunoSEQ multiplex PCR, the repertoire was profiled, and TCRdb retains in-frame clones only, with some absent. The data hold about 44,000 clones, with roughly 96% observed a single time. Here the sequenced sample was peripheral blood, taken in the second trimester of pregnancy. These receptors were obtained from a female donor with multiple sclerosis, enrolled in a pregnancy study. CDR3s leave out the opening cysteine and the closing phenylalanine or tryptophan. The D gene is left open where the match is weak.

TRBD2	TRBV29-1	TRBJ2-7	SVLAGSSYEQY
TRBD2	TRBV18	TRBJ2-3	ASSSPGLAGGSTDTQY
.	TRBV7-7	TRBJ2-2	ASSQLGGELF
TRBD2	TRBV7-2	TRBJ2-7	ASSLERGSYEQY
.	TRBV30	TRBJ1-4	AWSVLGGRSEKLF
.	TRBV2	TRBJ1-4	ASSDRGTNEKLF
TRBD2	TRBV7-9	TRBJ2-7	ASSLPGTSGEYEQY
.	TRBV2	TRBJ2-5	ASSVYGQSQETQY
.	TRBV16	TRBJ1-2	ASSQHRDTSSYGYT
.	TRBV2	TRBJ1-6	ASKRSTGGVVNSPLH
.	TRBV11-2	TRBJ1-6	ASSPGGDNSPLH
.	TRBV7-9	TRBJ2-6	ASSIRGGANVLT
.	TRBV5-8	TRBJ1-3	ASSFGQGNTIY